The 7 T cell receptor beta chains reported below all come from one sample, sequenced in a study of T cells in Graves' hyperthyroidism and ophthalmopathy. TCR beta CDR3 regions were amplified from RNA. A set of HTBI primers served as the primers for a first-round RT-PCR of the TCR CDR3. Each CDR3 protein is one row after TCRdb ran MiXCR on the multiplex PCR reads. The data hold 690,000 or so distinct CDR3 sequences, with under 20% observed a single time. The sample taken for sequencing was blood. These receptors originate from a woman aged 45-60 years with Graves' hyperthyroidism that later progressed to Graves' ophthalmopathy.

The chain has TRBV20-1 and TRBJ1-5; no clear D gene. This CDR3 is built from 13 residues. V was shortened by 6 bases and J by 3 bases, with 12 bases between the two germline ends. Germline CDR1 and CDR2: DFQATT and SNEGSKA (reference sequence). This chain's CDR3 is CSAGRHHNQPQHF. The CDR3 DNA sequence: TGCAGTGCAGGGAGACACCACAATCAGCCCCAGCATTTT.

The chain is built from TRBV6-1 and TRBJ1-1, with D unresolved. Germline CDR1 is MNHNS and CDR2 is SASEGT. V was shortened by 10 bases and J by 1 base, with 10 bases between the two germline ends. The CDR3 runs to 12 residues. DNA for the CDR3: TGTGCCATCCGACGGTCGAACACTGAAGCTTTCTTT. Translating gives CAIRRSNTEAFF.

This chain connects TRBV5-4 to TRBJ2-5; 8 bases line up with TRBD1. CDR3 length: 15 residues. J gave up 5 bases and V 5 bases, and 11 bases lay outside the gene matches. Germline V gene sequence: CDR1 SGHNT, CDR2 YYREEE (reference sequence). CDR3 DNA sequence: TGTGCCAGCAGGAGTGGACAGGGCAATCCCGAGACCCAGTACTTC. It translates to CASRSGQGNPETQYF.

This clonotype appeared many times. CDR3 nucleotide sequence: TGCAGTGCTTTGGGACTAACCAACCAAGAGACCCAGTACTTC. Protein product: CSALGLTNQETQYF. This rearrangement joins TRBV20-1 to TRBJ2-5; 7 bases line up with TRBD2. V trimming: 5 bases; J trimming: 0 bases; junction bases outside the gene matches: 6. This CDR3 is 14 amino acids long. The germline gives CDR1 DFQATT, CDR2 SNEGSKA (reference sequence).

This clonotype occurred a few times. CDR3 region: CASSSLGSGHPKETQYF. The CDR3 coding sequence is TGTGCCAGCAGTTCCCTGGGGTCCGGCCATCCAAAAGAGACCCAGTACTTC. J is TRBJ2-5 and V is TRBV12-3 or TRBV12-4; no clear D gene. V was cut by 4 bases and J by 3 bases, with 21 bases left in between. This CDR3 spans 17 amino acids.

This clonotype showed up many times. The chain links TRBV3-1 to TRBJ2-3; unclear D gene. V lost 8 bases and J 1 base, leaving 10 bases between the germline ends. Germline assignment: CDR1 LGHDT and CDR2 YNNKEL (reference sequence). This CDR3 contains 13 residues. CDR3 DNA: TGTGCCAGCTTCCGGTCGGGCACAGATACGCAGTATTTT. This codes for CASFRSGTDTQYF.

The CDR3: CASSFADRFEAFF. The CDR3 nucleotides are TGTGCCAGCAGCTTCGCTGACAGGTTCGAAGCTTTCTTT. This rearrangement joins TRBV28 to TRBJ1-1; D possibly corresponds to TRBD1 (6 bases). Germline V CDR1 and CDR2: MDHEN, SYDVKM. CDR3 length equals 13 residues. Trimming cost V 6 bases and J 8 bases, with 16 bases left between them.